The next 24 T cell receptor beta chains were all read from a single sample in a study of T-cell reconstitution after alpha-beta-depleted transplantation in children listed by TCRdb under 2016. Libraries were prepared through PCR. Sequencing used an Illumina HiSeq 2500. TCR libraries were prepared with molecular barcoding, using unique molecular identifiers to normalize TCRbeta repertoire quantification. The public sequencing data were trimmed at Q25 with fastp and processed into clonotypes with MiXCR by TCRdb, which kept only in-frame beta chains. Under each unique CDR3 protein, matching rows form one entry showing the most common genes and DNA. This sample holds 450,000 to 600,000 distinct CDR3 sequences; 30% to 35% were observed only once. The top ten constitute around 2.3% of the sample. This material consisted of PBMCs from the stem cell graft donor, taken from the stem cell graft. All receptors come from a human donor who donated a stem cell graft to a child with aplastic anemia.

This clonotype appeared a few times. The chain uses TRBV5-1 and TRBJ2-1; no firm D call. From germline, CDR1 is SGHRS and CDR2 YFSETQ. The length of the CDR3 is 12 residues. V was trimmed by 2 bases and J by 5 bases, leaving 5 bases between them. CDR3 region: CASSFSDNEQFF. As DNA, the CDR3 is TGCGCCAGCAGCTTTTCCGACAATGAGCAGTTCTTC.

This clonotype has more than one count but fewer than ten. This chain connects TRBV9 to TRBJ2-2, with TRBD2 matching over 7 bases. J gave up 7 bases and V 3 bases, and 3 bases lay outside the gene matches. The CDR3 is 13 amino acids. CDR1 SGDLS and CDR2 YYNGEE come from the germline V gene. The CDR3 DNA reads as TGTGCCAGCAGCGGTAGCGGGTTCGGGGAGCTGTTTTTT. Translated, it gives CASSGSGFGELFF.

The CDR3 DNA reads as TGTGCCAGCAGCCTTGGAGCGATCTACGAGCAGTACTTC. As protein: CASSLGAIYEQYF. The gene calls are TRBV12-3 or TRBV12-4 and TRBJ2-7, with D uncertain. Trimming stripped 6 bases from V and 3 bases from J, with 12 bases between. The CDR3 length is 13 residues.

This clonotype came up a few times. V gene TRBV5-1 combines with J gene TRBJ2-1; the D is unclear. The CDR3 loop spans 13 amino acids. The germline gives CDR1 SGHRS, CDR2 YFSETQ. Trimming stripped 0 bases from V and 9 bases from J, with 10 bases between. CDR3: CASSLVTEFEQFF. The CDR3 bases are TGCGCCAGCAGCTTGGTGACGGAGTTTGAGCAGTTCTTC.

The rearrangement uses TRBV27 and TRBJ2-1, with D perhaps matching TRBD2 (5 bases). The length of the CDR3 is 11 residues. Germline V gene sequence: CDR1 MNHEY, CDR2 SMNVEV (reference sequence). V was shortened by 7 bases and J by 5 bases, with 6 bases between the two germline ends. CDR3: CASTRDNEQFF. CDR3 bases: TGTGCCAGCACGAGGGACAATGAGCAGTTCTTC.

The J gene is TRBJ1-2, the V gene TRBV9, with D hard to call. This CDR3 spans 18 amino acids. CDR1 and CDR2 from the germline V gene are SGDLS and YYNGEE. The germline V and J ends were trimmed by 0 bases and 1 base, with 19 bases remaining between them. The CDR3 coding sequence is TGTGCCAGCAGCGTAGCTCCGGTCTGGAAGAAGAATAACTATGGCTACACCTTC. Translated: CASSVAPVWKKNNYGYTF. Supplemented by reference TRBV9 and TRBJ1-2, the full variable domain reads DSGVTQTPKHLITATGQRVTLRCSPRSGDLSVYWYQQSLDQGLQFLIQYYNGEERAKGNILERFSAQQFPDLHSELNLSSLELGDSALYFCASSVAPVWKKNNYGYTFGSGTRLTVV.

This clonotype was seen a few times. The CDR3 bases are TGTGCCAGCAGTCTTGAGGTGGGCAGGGCGGTCACCTACGAGCAGTACTTC. It specifies CASSLEVGRAVTYEQYF. This sequence joins TRBV12-3 or TRBV12-4 and TRBJ2-7; D is possibly TRBD1 (5 bases). Trimming removed 5 bases at V and 2 bases at J, with 22 bases between. The length of the CDR3 is 17 residues.

The chain carries TRBV20-1 and TRBJ2-4; the match to TRBD2 covers 11 bases. CDR3 length: 15 amino acids. Germline V gene sequence: CDR1 DFQATT, CDR2 SNEGSKA (reference sequence). With V trimmed by 0 bases and J by 7 bases, 5 bases remained unmatched. CDR3 DNA sequence: TGCAGTGCTAGAGATGCACTAGCGGGAGTGAACATTCAGTACTTC. Amino acid sequence: CSARDALAGVNIQYF.

This rearrangement joins TRBV7-2 to TRBJ1-2; D is undetermined. The germline CDR1 and CDR2 sequences are SGHTA and FQGNSA. The CDR3 is 12 residues long. Between the trimmed V and J ends, which lost 5 bases and 7 bases, there was a span of 11 bases. In nucleotides, the CDR3 is TGTGCCAGCAGCCCCACCCATAGTGGCTACACCTTC. Translated, it gives CASSPTHSGYTF. Combining the CDR3 with reference TRBV7-2 and TRBJ1-2 gives the whole variable domain GAGVSQSPSNKVTEKGKDVELRCDPISGHTALYWYRQSLGQGLEFLIYFQGNSAPDKSGLPSDRFSAERTGGSVSTLTIQRTQQEDSAVYLCASSPTHSGYTFGSGTRLTVV.

The chain links TRBV28 to TRBJ2-5; TRBD2 matches at 7 bases. V gave up 8 bases and J gave up 1 base; unmatched junction bases: 4. The CDR3 runs 13 residues. CDR1 MDHEN and CDR2 SYDVKM come from the germline V gene. In DNA, the CDR3 is TGTGCCAGCGGTGGGGGGGGCCAAGAGACCCAGTACTTC. Protein: CASGGGGQETQYF.

The chain uses TRBV6-1 and TRBJ1-5; maybe TRBD1 (5 bases). Germline V gene lookup returns CDR1 MNHNS and CDR2 SASEGT. With 5 bases removed from V and 4 bases from J, the gap between germline ends came to 9 bases. The CDR3 length is 13 residues. Written as DNA, the CDR3 is TGTGCCAGCAGTCAGGGACTTAATCAGCCCCAGCATTTT. Its protein product is CASSQGLNQPQHF.

This clonotype appeared a few times. This rearrangement joins TRBV7-2 to TRBJ2-3; D gene uncertain. The CDR3 is made up of 13 amino acids. Looked up from germline, CDR1 is SGHTA and CDR2 is FQGNSA. The V end was cut by 4 bases, the J end by 8 bases, with 13 bases between. The CDR3 protein is CASSSDGTFTQYF. The CDR3 DNA follows: TGTGCCAGCAGCTCGGACGGTACCTTTACGCAGTATTTT.

V gene TRBV18 combines with J gene TRBJ2-1, with a tentative D call TRBD2 (6 bases). The CDR3 runs 14 residues. Trimming stripped 2 bases from V and 8 bases from J, with 13 bases between. The germline V gene has CDR1 KGHSH and CDR2 LQKENI. The CDR3 region is CASSPGGAVDEQFF. CDR3 coding DNA: TGTGCCAGCTCACCAGGCGGGGCGGTGGATGAGCAGTTCTTC.

The chain carries TRBV19 and TRBJ1-5, with D possibly being TRBD1 (6 bases). Germline V CDR1 and CDR2: LNHDA, SQIVND (reference sequence). Trimming took off 4 bases at V and 0 bases at J, with 10 bases between the two ends. CDR3 length: 15 residues. CDR3 DNA sequence: TGTGCCAGTAGTACAAAGGACAGTAGCAATCAGCCCCAGCATTTT. Encoded protein: CASSTKDSSNQPQHF.

This chain links TRBV10-3 with TRBJ2-3, with a tentative D call TRBD1 (6 bases). V was pared by 6 bases and J by 5 bases, with 12 bases between. In germline, CDR1 is ENHRY, CDR2 SYGVKD. This CDR3 has 13 amino acids. DNA for the CDR3: TGTGCCATCAGAAGGACAGTAGGAGATACGCAGTATTTT. Its translation is CAIRRTVGDTQYF.

This clonotype was picked up one time. The J gene is TRBJ2-2, the V gene TRBV12-3 or TRBV12-4; 8 positions match TRBD2. With V trimmed by 5 bases and J by 4 bases, 9 bases remained unmatched. The CDR3 has 16 amino acids. The CDR3 DNA follows: TGTGCCAGCAGTCCACCGGGGGGGCTTGGCACCGGGGAGCTGTTTTTT. Translation: CASSPPGGLGTGELFF.

This clonotype occurred a few times. This chain links TRBV7-2 with TRBJ2-3; D is possibly TRBD1 or TRBD2 (5 bases each). V lost 5 bases and J lost 2, with 14 bases in between. This CDR3 has 15 amino acids. CDR1 SGHTA and CDR2 FQGNSA come from the germline V gene. The CDR3 here is CASSRGRLFTDTQYF. CDR3 coding DNA: TGTGCCAGCAGCAGGGGACGGCTGTTCACAGATACGCAGTATTTT.

The CDR3 spells CASSLGHAVGNQPQHF. As DNA, the CDR3 is TGTGCCAGCAGCTTAGGGCACGCAGTTGGCAATCAGCCCCAGCATTTT. The genes are TRBV5-5 and TRBJ1-5; no clear D. The CDR3 has 16 residues. Germline V gives CDR1 SGHKS, CDR2 YYEKEE (reference sequence). Trimming cost V 2 bases and J 2 bases, with 14 bases left between them. The full variable domain, in which reference TRBV5-5 and TRBJ1-5 provide the parts outside the CDR3, is DAGVTQSPTHLIKTRGQQVTLRCSPISGHKSVSWYQQVLGQGPQFIFQYYEKEERGRGNFPDRFSARQFPNYSSELNVNALLLGDSALYLCASSLGHAVGNQPQHFGDGTRLSIL.

V and J are TRBV20-1 and TRBJ1-6; 10 bases are a match to TRBD1. After removal of 0 bases from V and 10 bases from J, the junction contained 9 bases not matched to a gene. This CDR3 region has 16 residues. Germline V CDR1 and CDR2: DFQATT, SNEGSKA (reference sequence). CDR3 region: CSARDLGTGASSPLHF. The DNA for the CDR3 is TGCAGTGCTAGAGATCTCGGGACAGGGGCATCATCACCCCTCCACTTT.

This chain connects TRBV20-1 to TRBJ2-7; D could derive from TRBD1 or TRBD2 (5 bases each). The germline V gene has CDR1 DFQATT and CDR2 SNEGSKA (reference sequence). The CDR3 is 12 residues long. V lost 4 bases to trimming and J lost 2 bases, with 9 bases between them. Written as DNA, the CDR3 is TGCAGTGCTATTGGGACCACCTACGAGCAGTACTTC. It yields the protein CSAIGTTYEQYF.

This clonotype has more than one count but fewer than ten. V usage is TRBV20-1 and J usage is TRBJ2-3, with 7 bases identical to TRBD2. With V trimmed by 0 bases and J by 0 bases, 6 bases remained unmatched. Germline values: CDR1 DFQATT, CDR2 SNEGSKA (reference sequence). The CDR3 runs to 16 residues. CDR3 sequence: CSAREETSASTDTQYF. The CDR3 region has the DNA TGCAGTGCTAGAGAGGAAACTAGCGCTAGCACAGATACGCAGTATTTT.

This clonotype appeared a few times. This chain connects TRBV9 to TRBJ2-1, with D possibly being TRBD1 (6 bases). The CDR3 runs 14 residues. The V end lost 2 bases, the J end lost 7 bases, and 13 bases lay between the germline ends. Germline CDR1 reads SGDLS; CDR2 reads YYNGEE. The CDR3 spells CASSVLDRNNEQFF. The DNA for the CDR3 is TGTGCCAGCAGCGTCTTGGACAGAAATAATGAGCAGTTCTTC.

The chain combines TRBV24-1 with TRBJ2-1, with unresolved D. CDR3 length: 11 amino acids. With 9 bases removed from V and 8 bases from J, the gap between germline ends came to 10 bases. Germline V gives CDR1 KGHDR, CDR2 SFDVKD. Written as DNA, the CDR3 is TGTGCCACCGGTCGTCTTCATGAGCAGTTCTTC. Translation gives CATGRLHEQFF.

V and J are TRBV5-6 and TRBJ2-1, with a weak D call TRBD1 (5 bases). V was trimmed by 4 bases and J by 4 bases, leaving 9 bases between them. This CDR3 spans 13 amino acids. Per the germline V gene, CDR1 is SGHDT and CDR2 is YYEEEE. The CDR3 reads CASSQGTYNEQFF. The CDR3 DNA is TGTGCCAGCAGCCAGGGAACTTACAATGAGCAGTTCTTC. Looking up the rest from reference TRBV5-6 and TRBJ2-1 gives the full variable domain: DAGVTQSPTHLIKTRGQQVTLRCSPKSGHDTVSWYQQALGQGPQFIFQYYEEEERQRGNFPDRFSGHQFPNYSSELNVNALLLGDSALYLCASSQGTYNEQFFGPGTRLTVL.